Listed below are T cell receptor beta chains from one sample, sequenced in a study of cytomegalovirus exposure and HLA in healthy donors. TCRdb's copy holds only in-frame clones and misses some; the assay was immunoSEQ multiplex PCR. The sample has approximately 110,000 clones, about two thirds seen once; the top ten hold 5.4%. Material: PBMCs. Receptor source: a woman between 70 and 85 years old in good health and CMV-seropositive. The conserved cysteine and the conserved F or W are not part of the CDR3 here. A D gene is named only where the DNA matches it firmly.

>TRBV20-1|.
SAERVYEAF
>TRBV27|.
ASSVYGSLYNEQF
>TRBV20-1|.
SAPSRTEAF
>TRBV27|.
ASRTDRNTGELF
>TRBV6-6|.
ASSNQGGYT
>TRBV29-1|TRBD1
SVKTGGLINEQF
>TRBV14|.
ASSGRGYGYT
>TRBV11-3|.
ASSLGGPGVTGELF
>TRBV6-4|TRBD1
ASSDGQGSTDTQY
>TRBV6-5|.
ASFVYGTQNTEAF
>TRBV11-2|.
ASSQPPGVMVETQY
>TRBV6-1|.
ASSESVNEQF
>TRBV7-2|TRBD2
ASSLGLAGGSYEQY
>TRBV7-2|.
ASSFTGDYSNQPQH
>TRBV5-6|.
ASRGADGSY
>TRBV6-4|.
ASRRDGGAGELF
>TRBV19|.
ASSMNSVTGELF
>TRBV11-3|.
ASSLGGVPGDEQF
>TRBV4-1|.
ASSLVQGWYEQY
>TRBV6-1|.
ASSVNGYEQY
>TRBV10-1|.
ASSARLEGEQF
>TRBV12-5|TRBD1
ASGLVPRDSYGYT
>TRBV4-1|TRBD1
ASSQEQGRFDNQPQH